The rows below give T cell receptor beta chains drawn from one sample of a study of identifying expanded T cells in peripheral blood. The protocol was immunoSEQ multiplex PCR, while the TCRdb copy is restricted to in-frame clones and leaves out a portion. The sample records 97,000 or so clones, roughly 88% being singletons. The sequenced sample consisted of blood. These receptors were collected from a person aged 18 to 70 in good health. Both conserved end residues are part of each CDR3. D genes are given only for firm matches. A clone size is listed for some rows: how often the clone was seen (once, few, many), or a class if it is expanded.

j_call	clone_size	d_call	v_call	cdr3_aa	cdr3_nt
TRBJ2-1	.	.	TRBV7-9	CASTKPAFDEQFF	TGTGCCAGCACCAAACCCGCGTTTGATGAGCAGTTCTTC
TRBJ2-2	.	.	TRBV2	CASTYLASTGELFF	TGTGCCAGCACCTACCTCGCTTCCACCGGGGAGCTGTTTTTT
TRBJ2-3	.	TRBD2	TRBV25-1	CASSELAGSDTQYF	TGTGCCAGCAGTGAGCTAGCGGGATCAGATACGCAGTATTTT
TRBJ2-7	.	.	TRBV2	CASRTGTYSYEQYF	TGTGCCAGCAGAACCGGGACTTATTCCTACGAGCAGTACTTC
TRBJ2-2	.	.	TRBV19	CASSGRTRTTGELFF	TGTGCCAGTAGTGGTAGAACGAGAACTACCGGGGAGCTGTTTTTT
TRBJ2-1	.	.	TRBV7-3	CASSLYATYNEQFF	TGTGCCAGCAGCTTATATGCGACTTACAATGAGCAGTTCTTC
TRBJ2-3	.	.	TRBV5-8	CASSLAAGFSTDTQYF	TGTGCCAGCAGCTTGGCGGCAGGCTTTAGCACAGATACGCAGTATTTT
TRBJ1-2	.	.	TRBV5-4	CASSLGTELVYGYTF	TGTGCCAGCAGCTTAGGGACGGAACTAGTCTATGGCTACACCTTC
TRBJ1-3	.	.	TRBV30	CAWTLRVGSGNTIYF	TGTGCCTGGACCCTCAGGGTCGGCTCTGGAAACACCATATATTTT
TRBJ2-2	.	.	TRBV4-1	CASSLRGGGTGELFF	TGCGCCAGCAGCCTTCGAGGGGGTGGCACCGGGGAGCTGTTTTTT
TRBJ1-5	.	.	TRBV6-1	CASSDWGNQPQHF	TGTGCCAGCAGTGACTGGGGGAATCAGCCCCAGCATTTT
TRBJ2-5	.	.	TRBV7-9	CASSLGPRETQYF	TGTGCCAGCAGCTTAGGGCCTAGGGAGACCCAGTACTTC
TRBJ2-1	.	TRBD2	TRBV7-2	CASNPAGGSSYNEQFF	TGTGCCAGCAACCCCGCCGGGGGGAGCTCCTACAATGAGCAGTTCTTC
TRBJ2-1	.	.	TRBV7-5	CARSFGPYNEQFF	TGTGCCAGAAGCTTTGGCCCCTACAATGAGCAGTTCTTC
TRBJ2-3	.	.	TRBV5-1	CASSTGNTDTQYF	TGCGCCAGCAGCACAGGGAACACAGATACGCAGTATTTT
TRBJ2-7	.	TRBD2	TRBV6-6	CASRKAGGSSYEQYF	TGTGCCAGCAGGAAAGCGGGAGGGAGCTCCTACGAGCAGTACTTC
TRBJ2-7	once	TRBD2	TRBV6-5	CASTGGLPYEQYF	TGTGCCAGCACGGGGGGGCTCCCCTACGAGCAGTACTTC
TRBJ2-5	.	.	TRBV29-1	CSVAAGGTQETQYF	TGCAGCGTTGCAGCCGGTGGCACGCAAGAGACCCAGTACTTC
TRBJ2-2	.	.	TRBV19	CASSKLTENTGELFF	TGTGCCAGTAGTAAATTGACGGAGAACACCGGGGAGCTGTTTTTT
TRBJ2-7	.	TRBD1	TRBV5-4	CASSPDRVNEQYF	TGTGCCAGCAGTCCGGACAGGGTCAACGAGCAGTACTTC
TRBJ2-3	.	TRBD2	TRBV28	CASSRAGAGGRTDTQYF	TGTGCCAGCAGTAGGGCTGGAGCGGGAGGCCGCACAGATACGCAGTATTTT
TRBJ1-4	.	TRBD1	TRBV7-9	CASRPGTEHEKLFF	TGTGCCAGCAGGCCCGGGACAGAGCATGAAAAACTGTTTTTT
TRBJ2-5	.	TRBD1	TRBV10-3	CAIKDRVQETQYF	TGTGCCATCAAAGACAGGGTCCAAGAGACCCAGTACTTC
TRBJ2-7	.	.	TRBV7-8	CASSSNLNYEQYF	TGTGCCAGCAGCTCGAACCTGAACTACGAGCAGTACTTC
TRBJ1-2	.	.	TRBV30	CAWSLQGVGGYTF	TGTGCCTGGAGTTTACAGGGAGTCGGTGGCTACACCTTC